This T cell receptor (beta chain) comes out of a study of early T cells in non-severe SARS-CoV-2 infection. Per the germline V gene, CDR1 is SGHDT and CDR2 is YYEEEE. The CDR3 is 14 amino acids. The germline V and J ends were trimmed by 4 bases and 10 bases, with 15 bases remaining between them. MiXCR was run by TCRdb on the 5' RACE reads, yielding one entry per CDR3 protein. The sample lists tens of thousands of distinct CDR3 sequences, about a tenth occurring once. The table lists this clonotype with many counts. The sequenced sample was whole blood. The origin of this receptor is an adult who was a healthcare worker with PCR-confirmed SARS-CoV-2 infection or an uninfected control (not recorded which). The rearrangement links TRBV5-6 to TRBJ1-6, with a tentative D call TRBD1 (6 bases). CDR3 DNA: TGTGCCAGCAGCAGGCAGGGGTTACGATCACCCCTCCACTTT. It yields the protein CASSRQGLRSPLHF.